This T cell receptor (beta chain) comes out of a study of blood T cell repertoires in COVID-19 (dated by TCRdb to 2018 to 2020). Background on the whole study: Samples covering the acute and convalescent phases of COVID-19 were provided by collaborators in the United States, Italy and Spain. HLA class I and class II types, where available, came from metadata supplied by the sample provider rather than from assay-based typing. The sample metadata nearly always contained a de-identified subject ID, COVID-19 status, age in years and sex. A freely available public database, intended as a resource for researchers studying the immune response to SARS-CoV-2, is where the repertoires were released. Deeply sampled blood TCRbeta repertoires from subjects exposed to, actively infected with, or recovered from COVID-19 were included in the dataset. Samples came from the ongoing ImmuneRACE study (first 160 participants) plus 1,254 subjects from 6 global collaborators. The prospective study material was composed of cDNA or gDNA derived from T cells, B-cell-depleted T cells, or PBMCs. Results the study describes overall, beyond this receptor: Clinical and demographic metadata were provided uncurated, with the amount varying by source and participant.

TCRbeta CDR3 regions were amplified from genomic DNA using the immunoSEQ Assay, a bias-controlled multiplex PCR. For the original study's pipeline: The number of nucleated cells in each sample was estimated from the amplification of reference gene primers within the assay. To quantify the absolute abundance of each unique TCRbeta CDR3 rearrangement, sequence reads were collapsed and filtered. For each sample, productive Simpson clonality was calculated by taking the square root of Simpson's diversity index across productive rearrangements. TCRdb stores this immuneACCESS table with in-frame sequences only. Part of the clones is absent; in the studies checked, under half of the shortfall reflects unresolved V genes, and no reason is known for the rest. Clone size and the V and J calls come from that table; the DNA yielded D and trimming. This sample has some 140,000 clones in its table, and less than 90% of those were observed once. The ten largest account for 4.5% to 6% of the sample.

CDR1 and CDR2, looked up from the germline V gene, are SNHLY and FYNNEI. The germline ends are 16 bases apart after V is trimmed by 6 bases and J by 2 bases. The CDR3 measures 15 amino acids from cysteine to phenylalanine. Only CDR3 DNA remains: 45 bases, in frame from the first base. Enrolling through a virtual design, the prospective study's participants ranged in age from roughly 18 to 100 years and lived across more than 20 United States geographic areas. In the prospective study, cohorts were assigned on the basis of participant-reported clinical history obtained from a screening survey and a study questionnaire. In the prospective study, mobile phlebotomists collected whole blood, serum and a nasopharyngeal or oropharyngeal swab from each participant. Participants in the prospective study had the option to provide additional blood draws and questionnaires over an approximately 2-month period. Before DNA extraction, prospective study blood samples were shipped either frozen or at room temperature.

As concerns this clone: Its antigen is not yet known. Base-call qualities are not available, and no considerably larger clone is one nucleotide away.

The sequence is built from TRBV2 and TRBJ2-5, and possibly TRBD1, on 6 matching bases. The TCR was taken from a man aged 35 to 55 with acute COVID-19. Sequencing input: PBMCs or T cells enriched from blood (not recorded which). The DNA is TGTGCCAGCAGGGCCGACTCGGACAGACAAGAGACCCAGTACTTC. It specifies CASRADSDRQETQYF.